This T cell receptor beta chain was identified in a study of control samples from healthy donors and cancer patients. Trimming took 7 bases from V and 0 from J, leaving 28 bases between them. Germline CDR1 and CDR2: SGHAT and FQNNGV. The CDR3 runs to 19 residues. Measured with immunoSEQ multiplex PCR; TCRdb has only the in-frame clones, and not every one. The sample lists approximately 58,000 clones, more than 75% seen once, with approximately 11% in the top ten. This receptor was obtained from a woman aged 55-70 years with lung cancer. The sample consisted of PBMCs. V usage is TRBV11-2 and J usage is TRBJ2-7; the D gene is possibly TRBD1 (5 bases). This CDR3 reads CASTSSLVLWGRSSYEQYF. CDR3 in DNA: TGTGCCAGCACCAGCAGCTTAGTTCTCTGGGGCCGATCCTCCTACGAGCAGTACTTC.